The T cell receptor beta chain under discussion was sequenced for a study of cytomegalovirus exposure and HLA in healthy donors listed by TCRdb under 2017. For context, the study as a whole: In an earlier analysis of approximately 500 of the donors, under 300 Gb of sequence data and some 120 million unique TCR beta sequences from about 180 million T cells were reported. An early release that covered approximately 600 HLA-typed donors contained approximately 300 gigabases of sequencing data and tens of millions of unique TCR sequences. Among the approximately 400 genotyped donors, around 81% belonged to the genetic ancestry cluster associated with self-reported Caucasian donors. The study aimed to test whether signatures of past pathogen exposure could be identified by cataloging public T cell receptors. The study used immunosequencing to profile the T cell repertoires of 666 subjects and linked those repertoires to cytomegalovirus serostatus. A separate validation cohort of 100 to 150 different subjects was used in addition to the roughly 720-subject first cohort. The study combined high-throughput TCR immunosequencing, statistical association of individual TCRs with disease status, and machine learning to predict cytomegalovirus infection status. To study patterns of TCR occurrence, a later analysis re-analyzed previously published TCR beta repertoires from around 660 donors and added high-resolution HLA genotyping. Rather than using new phenotypic data, the later analysis identified candidate immune exposures from TCR beta sequences and from how often those sequences occurred across donors. An earlier analysis of about 620 of the donors applied high-throughput TCR beta sequencing to assess whether each TCR beta V gene segment acted as functional or pseudogenic. Donor age, sex, ethnicity and CMV serostatus were compiled alongside the repertoire data. A later genetic analysis used genome-wide SNP genotypes for about 60% of the 666 donors, treating that subset as a discovery cohort. Every discovery cohort repertoire had been produced on one sequencing platform. Class I and class II HLA loci were covered by the typing at four-digit resolution. Typing coverage differed by locus: A, B, C, DRB1 and DQB1 were typed in roughly 629-630 donors, DQA1 in 522, DPA1 in nearly 610, and DPB1 in 472. A handful of DR-DQ haplotypes were handled as single units for association and clustering because linkage in the cohort was strong. Across around 400 genotyped donors of the cohort, an average of roughly 250,000 unique TCR beta nucleotide sequences per donor were sequenced, and roughly a sixth of those sequences were non-productive. General findings and caveats noted by the study authors: The cohort was sequenced for TCR beta chains only, and without alpha or paired-chain data the features that could be detected were limited. A further reported finding was that TCR beta sequences accurately predicted the HLA-A and HLA-B alleles for most subjects in the first cohort. In a later analysis, most CMV-associated TCR beta chains were found to appear HLA-restricted, with HLA associations seemingly driven largely by CMV exposure. Linkage disequilibrium might explain the correlated functional status among segregating V segments, but an unknown experimental factor could not be excluded. Broadly in line with IMGT annotations, most TCR beta V segments showed up in productive rearrangements about 87% or about 30% of the time in an earlier analysis of several hundred of the donors. The classifier was reported to diagnose cytomegalovirus status with high specificity and sensitivity in both the original cohort and the validation cohort. The 87-base-pair reads could not distinguish some IMGT-functional V segments, including TRBV6-2 and TRBV6-3, so those segments were excluded. In a later analysis, TCR association rates were found to vary across HLA loci, with the most associated TCRs seen for DRB1 alleles and the fewest for HLA-C alleles. According to a later genetic analysis, donors in an Asian-associated ancestry cluster had fewer N-insertions in productive TCRs than the roughly 670-donor mean. The earlier analysis of 587 of the donors excluded some 16 rarely observed V segments, including chromosome 9 orphons, because counts were too low. Because some donors lacked HLA typing at each locus, the association tests relied only on the typed subset. A cluster of highly shared sequence variants was judged likely to be a technical artifact of the sequencing pipeline. In a later analysis, several top co-occurrence clusters were reported to appear linked to parvovirus B19, influenza, CMV and Epstein-Barr virus. The authors suggested that the approach could potentially be extended to other disease states and immunological phenotypes. In a later analysis, HLA-associated TCR beta chains were found to be more clonally expanded and to have lower generation probabilities than equally common non-associated chains. The presence/absence analyses assumed that sequencing depth was roughly uniform across donors, and that assumption may not be true. When HLA alleles, especially DR and DQ, strongly co-occurred, TCR associations were difficult to assign to individual alleles. For the cohort, immune exposure information was limited to CMV serostatus. At a false discovery rate of 0.05, a later analysis linked around 15,000 TCR beta sequences to specific HLA alleles. The study gave a list of roughly 150 TCR beta chains associated with cytomegalovirus. Most TCR sequences were observed very rarely across donors, whereas some public TCRs were present in many individuals. In a later genetic analysis, a missense DCLRE1C variant was associated with V-gene and J-gene trimming of TCR beta chains, and the association was replicated in an independent cohort. In vitro tests confirmed that a few of the cytomegalovirus-associated TCR beta chains recognize cytomegalovirus antigens.

Libraries were made using the immunoSEQ multiplex PCR assay. For the multiplex PCR, a mixture combining 60 forward primers for TCR Vbeta segments and 13 reverse primers for TCR Jbeta segments was used. The CDR3 region of rearranged TCR beta genes was amplified from genomic DNA by a multiplex PCR assay. On the Illumina HiSeq System, the amplified TCR beta libraries were sequenced as 87-base-pair reads. The source study handled its data this way. A later analysis tallied around 82 million unique TCR beta chains across the 700 or so repertoires, and some 10 million of those chains were shared by two or more donors. Raw reads were error-corrected and collapsed into unique sequences by a nearest-neighbor algorithm in which closely related sequences were merged to remove PCR and sequencing errors. Alignment of CDR3 sequences to IMGT reference sequences was used to assign V, D and J gene segments. Each retained sequence needed at least a six-nucleotide match to both a V gene segment and a J gene segment. A rearrangement was called productive if the CDR3 had no stop codons and remained in frame with V and J, and every other rearrangement was called non-productive. Following IMGT convention, CDR3 was defined as the stretch from the second conserved V-encoded cysteine to the conserved J-encoded phenylalanine. The earlier analysis of about 560 of the donors excluded any sequence lacking an unambiguous match to a single V gene segment. An earlier analysis of about 600 of the donors called V segments functional above 56.7% productive rearrangements and segregating when the between-donor standard deviation exceeded 5%. A statistical classification framework was built to diagnose cytomegalovirus status from the catalog of TCR beta chain sequences. V and J gene assignment, in a later analysis, came from comparing TCR nucleotide sequences with IMGT/GENE-DB human TR gene sequences. Using the TCRdist pipeline, a later analysis assigned CDR3 sequences along with most-parsimonious VDJ recombination scenarios. A later analysis defined each TCR beta chain by its CDR3 amino acid sequence plus V-gene family, and excluded reads lacking a unique V-gene family. In a later analysis, 450 to 600 highly shared, low-generation-probability nucleotide sequences were removed to address suspected cross-contamination and a sequencing artifact. For each public chain, a later analysis derived a clonal expansion index from normalized ranks of inferred template counts within each repertoire. A later analysis computed generation probabilities with a VDJ recombination model fitted to out-of-frame rearrangements, and checked the results against IGoR. Hypergeometric tests were used in a later analysis to score TCR-TCR, TCR-HLA and TCR-CMV co-occurrence, with a repertoire-size bias correction applied to the TCR pairs. In a later analysis, false discovery rates were estimated by permuting HLA or CMV assignments 20 times. A later analysis grouped co-occurring TCRs with DBSCAN, adding TCRdist sequence similarity when clustering within HLA-allele-positive subsets. Repertoires with fewer than 30,000 or more than 120,000 public chains, plus five repertoires with anomalous nucleotide sharing, were excluded from co-occurrence clustering. The table was pulled from immuneACCESS by TCRdb, which kept in-frame rearrangements only. Such tables lose some clones; where checked, under half of the loss comes from unresolved V genes, and the rest has no known cause. From that table come the V and J calls and clone size; the DNA was used to work out D and trimming. The sample yields around 150,000 clones; approximately 77% were counted once. 7.4% of the sample is in the top ten clones.

The cohort was made up of 666 healthy bone marrow donors. All cohort members were sampled while nominally healthy, although unrecorded immune exposures were likely present. The donor tested CMV seropositive and was one of the 289 seropositive cohort members. A peripheral blood sample was collected from each donor, and TCR beta sequencing was performed on peripheral blood mononuclear cells. Genomic DNA was extracted from the blood cell samples with the Qiagen DNeasy Blood Extraction Kit. The trim is 2 bases for V and 13 bases for J, with a gap of 17 bases between the germline ends. The CDR3 runs 14 amino acids, cysteine and phenylalanine included. Only CDR3 DNA remains: 42 bases, in frame from the first base. Looking up the germline V gene yields CDR1 MDHEN and CDR2 SYDVKM. Notes on this clone: The antigen it recognizes is unknown. Base qualities are missing; no much larger clone stands one base away.

The V and J segments used are TRBV28 and TRBJ1-4, and perhaps TRBD1 as D gene, on 5 matching bases. This sequence was found in a male donor in good health and CMV-seropositive. The sample comprised PBMCs. The CDR3 sequence is CASSLGGGWPRLFF. The DNA sequence is TGTGCCAGCAGTTTAGGCGGGGGATGGCCAAGACTGTTTTTT.